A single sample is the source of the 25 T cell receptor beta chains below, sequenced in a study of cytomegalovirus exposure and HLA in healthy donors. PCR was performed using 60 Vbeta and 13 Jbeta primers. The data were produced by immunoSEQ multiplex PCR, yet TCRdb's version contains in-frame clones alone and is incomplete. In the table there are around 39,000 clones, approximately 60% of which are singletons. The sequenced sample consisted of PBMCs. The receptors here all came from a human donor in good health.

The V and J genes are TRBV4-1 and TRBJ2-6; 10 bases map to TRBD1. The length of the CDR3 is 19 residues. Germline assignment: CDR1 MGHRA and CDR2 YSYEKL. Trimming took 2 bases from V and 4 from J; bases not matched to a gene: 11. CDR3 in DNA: TGCGCCAGCAGCCAACCTCCTGGACAGGGGGGGTGGGGGGCCAACGTCCTGACTTTC. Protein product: CASSQPPGQGGWGANVLTF.

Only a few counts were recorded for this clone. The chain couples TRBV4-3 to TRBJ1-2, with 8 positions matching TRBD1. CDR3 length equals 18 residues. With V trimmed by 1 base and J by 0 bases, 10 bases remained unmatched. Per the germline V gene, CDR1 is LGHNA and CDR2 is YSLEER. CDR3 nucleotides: TGCGCCAGCAGCCAAGCCCTATCTGGACAGGGAGCTAACTATGGCTACACCTTC. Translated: CASSQALSGQGANYGYTF.

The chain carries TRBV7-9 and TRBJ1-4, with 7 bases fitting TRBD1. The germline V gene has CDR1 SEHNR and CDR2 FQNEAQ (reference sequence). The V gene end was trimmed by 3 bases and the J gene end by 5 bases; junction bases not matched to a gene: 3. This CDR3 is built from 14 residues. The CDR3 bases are TGTGCCAGCAGCTTCTCAGGGGGGAATGAAAAACTGTTTTTT. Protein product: CASSFSGGNEKLFF.

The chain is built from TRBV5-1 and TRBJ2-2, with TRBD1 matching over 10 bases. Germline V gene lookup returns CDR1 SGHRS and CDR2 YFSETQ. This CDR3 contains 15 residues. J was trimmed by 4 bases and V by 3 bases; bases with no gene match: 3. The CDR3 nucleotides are TGCGCCAGCAGCTACTGGGACAGGGGCACCGGGGAGCTGTTTTTT. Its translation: CASSYWDRGTGELFF. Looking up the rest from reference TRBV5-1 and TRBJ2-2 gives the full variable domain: KAGVTQTPRYLIKTRGQQVTLSCSPISGHRSVSWYQQTPGQGLQFLFEYFSETQRNKGNFPGRFSGRQFSNSRSEMNVSTLELGDSALYLCASSYWDRGTGELFFGEGSRLTVL.

CDR3 nucleotides: TGTGCCAGCAGCTCTAATCTCGGGACTAGGACCCTCCACTTT. The encoded protein is CASSSNLGTRTLHF. J is TRBJ1-6 and V is TRBV11-2; D is possibly TRBD1 (5 bases). Trimming left V 4 bases short and J 14 bases short, with 18 bases between. CDR3 length: 14 amino acids. Germline V CDR1 and CDR2: SGHAT, FQNNGV.

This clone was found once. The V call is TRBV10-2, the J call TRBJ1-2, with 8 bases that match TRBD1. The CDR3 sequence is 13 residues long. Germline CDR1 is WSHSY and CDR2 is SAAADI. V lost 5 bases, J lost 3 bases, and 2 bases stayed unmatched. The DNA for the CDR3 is TGCGCCAGCAGTCTGACAGGGGACTATGGCTACACCTTC. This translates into CASSLTGDYGYTF.

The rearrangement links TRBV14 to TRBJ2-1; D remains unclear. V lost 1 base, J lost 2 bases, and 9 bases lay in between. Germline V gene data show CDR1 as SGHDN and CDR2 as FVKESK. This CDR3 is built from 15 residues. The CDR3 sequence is CASSQAGLAYNEQFF. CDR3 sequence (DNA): TGTGCCAGCAGCCAAGCAGGCTTAGCCTACAATGAGCAGTTCTTC.

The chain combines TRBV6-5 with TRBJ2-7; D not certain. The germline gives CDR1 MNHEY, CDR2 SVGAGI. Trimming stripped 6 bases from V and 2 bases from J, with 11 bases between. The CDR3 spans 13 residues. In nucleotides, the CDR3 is TGTGCCAGCAGGAGCGCCCGTACCTACGAGCAGTACTTC. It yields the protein CASRSARTYEQYF.

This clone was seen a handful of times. The CDR3 region has the DNA TGCGCCAGCAGCTATGGACAGGGGATCTACGAGCAGTACTTC. This gives the protein CASSYGQGIYEQYF. The chain uses TRBV5-1 and TRBJ2-7, with 9 nucleotides matching TRBD1. Trimming cost V 3 bases and J 3 bases; bases outside gene matches: 4. This CDR3 is 14 amino acids long. Germline V CDR1 and CDR2: SGHRS, YFSETQ.

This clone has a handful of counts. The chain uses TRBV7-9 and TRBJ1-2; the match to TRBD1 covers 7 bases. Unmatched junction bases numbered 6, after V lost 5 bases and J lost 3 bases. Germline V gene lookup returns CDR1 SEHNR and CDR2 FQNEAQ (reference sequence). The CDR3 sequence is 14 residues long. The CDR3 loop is CASSRQGGDYGYTF. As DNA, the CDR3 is TGTGCCAGCAGCCGACAGGGAGGCGACTATGGCTACACCTTC.

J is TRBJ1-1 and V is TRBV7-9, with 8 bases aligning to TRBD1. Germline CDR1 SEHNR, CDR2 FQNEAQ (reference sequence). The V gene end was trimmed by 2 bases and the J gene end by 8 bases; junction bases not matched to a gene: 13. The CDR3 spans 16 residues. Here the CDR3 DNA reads TGTGCCAGCAGCTTAAGCCCCGGCAGGGGGCTCTCCGAAGCTTTCTTT. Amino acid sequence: CASSLSPGRGLSEAFF.

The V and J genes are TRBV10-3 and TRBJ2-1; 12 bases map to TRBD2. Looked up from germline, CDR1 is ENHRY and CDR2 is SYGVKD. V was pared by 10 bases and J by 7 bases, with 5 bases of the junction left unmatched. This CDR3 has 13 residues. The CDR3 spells CATATSGGNEQFF. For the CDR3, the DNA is TGTGCCACTGCGACTAGCGGGGGAAATGAGCAGTTCTTC.

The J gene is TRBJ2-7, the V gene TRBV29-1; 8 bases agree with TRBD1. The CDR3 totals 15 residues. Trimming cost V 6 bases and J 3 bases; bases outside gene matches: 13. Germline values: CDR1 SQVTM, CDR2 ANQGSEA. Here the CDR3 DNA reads TGCAGCGTAGTGACAGGGGCCAAAGTTGGCTACGAGCAGTACTTC. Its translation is CSVVTGAKVGYEQYF.

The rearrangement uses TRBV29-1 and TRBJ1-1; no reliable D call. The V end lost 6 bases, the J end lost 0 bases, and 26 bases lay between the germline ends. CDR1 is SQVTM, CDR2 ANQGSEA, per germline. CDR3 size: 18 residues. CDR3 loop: CSVPGVGGSPKMNTEAFF. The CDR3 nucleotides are TGCAGCGTCCCCGGGGTCGGTGGCAGCCCGAAAATGAACACTGAAGCTTTCTTT.

The CDR3 nucleotides read TGTGCCAGCAGCTTGGCGAGCGGGGGGCCCACAGATACGCAGTATTTT. It codes for CASSLASGGPTDTQYF. V and J are TRBV5-4 and TRBJ2-3; 9 nucleotides line up with TRBD2. CDR1 is SGHNT, CDR2 YYREEE, per germline (reference sequence). This CDR3 is built from 16 residues. The V segment lost 0 bases and the J segment 2 bases; nucleotides outside the gene matches: 4. Looking up the rest from reference TRBV5-4 and TRBJ2-3 gives the full variable domain: ETGVTQSPTHLIKTRGQQVTLRCSSQSGHNTVSWYQQALGQGPQFIFQYYREEENGRGNFPPRFSGLQFPNYSSELNVNALELDDSALYLCASSLASGGPTDTQYFGPGTRLTVL.

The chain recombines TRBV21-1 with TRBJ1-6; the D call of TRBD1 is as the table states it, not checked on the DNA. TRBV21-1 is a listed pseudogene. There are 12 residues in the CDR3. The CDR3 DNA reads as TGTGCCAGCGCCGGGACATTTCCACCCCTCCACTTT. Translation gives CASAGTFPPLHF.

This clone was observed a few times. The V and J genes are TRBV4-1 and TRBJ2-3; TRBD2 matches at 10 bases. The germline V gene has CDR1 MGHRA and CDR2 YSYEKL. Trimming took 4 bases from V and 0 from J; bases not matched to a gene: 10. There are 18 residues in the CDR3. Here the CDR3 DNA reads TGCGCCAGCAGCCCACTAGCGGGGAGACTCTCTAGCACAGATACGCAGTATTTT. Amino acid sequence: CASSPLAGRLSSTDTQYF.

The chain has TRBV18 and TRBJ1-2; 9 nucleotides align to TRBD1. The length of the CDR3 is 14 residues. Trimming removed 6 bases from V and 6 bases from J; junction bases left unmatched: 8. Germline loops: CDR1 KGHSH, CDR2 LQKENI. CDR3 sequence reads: CASSSDRGRDGYTF. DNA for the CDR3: TGTGCCAGCTCTTCGGACAGGGGAAGGGATGGCTACACCTTC.

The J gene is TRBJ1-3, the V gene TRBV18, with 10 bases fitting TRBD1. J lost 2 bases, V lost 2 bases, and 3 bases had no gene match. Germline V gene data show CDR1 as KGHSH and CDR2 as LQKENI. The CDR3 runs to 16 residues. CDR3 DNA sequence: TGTGCCAGCTCACCAGCCGGGACAGGGGCTGGAAACACCATATATTTT. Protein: CASSPAGTGAGNTIYF.

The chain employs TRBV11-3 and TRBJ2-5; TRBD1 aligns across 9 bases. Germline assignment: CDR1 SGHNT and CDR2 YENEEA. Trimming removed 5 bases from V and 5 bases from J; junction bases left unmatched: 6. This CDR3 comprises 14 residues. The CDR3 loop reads CASSADRGGETQYF. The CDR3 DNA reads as TGTGCCAGCAGCGCGGACAGGGGAGGGGAGACCCAGTACTTC.

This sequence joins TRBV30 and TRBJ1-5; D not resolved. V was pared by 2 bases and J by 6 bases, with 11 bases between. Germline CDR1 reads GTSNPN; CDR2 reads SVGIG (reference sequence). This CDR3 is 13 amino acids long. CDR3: CAWSLRQAQPQHF. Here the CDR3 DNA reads TGTGCCTGGAGTCTCAGACAAGCTCAGCCCCAGCATTTT.

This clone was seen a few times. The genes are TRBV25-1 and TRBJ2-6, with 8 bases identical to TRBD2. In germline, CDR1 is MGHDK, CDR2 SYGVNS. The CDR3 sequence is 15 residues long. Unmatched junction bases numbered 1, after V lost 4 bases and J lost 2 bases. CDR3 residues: CASSAGGTGANVLTF. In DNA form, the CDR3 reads TGTGCCAGCAGTGCGGGGGGGACTGGGGCCAACGTCCTGACTTTC.

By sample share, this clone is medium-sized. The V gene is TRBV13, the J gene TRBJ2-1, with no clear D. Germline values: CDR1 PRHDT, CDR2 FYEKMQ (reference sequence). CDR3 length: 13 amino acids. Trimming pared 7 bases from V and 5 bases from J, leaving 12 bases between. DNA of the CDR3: TGTGCCAGCAAGAGGAGAAGTCACAATGAGCAGTTCTTC. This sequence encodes CASKRRSHNEQFF.

CDR3 sequence: CAWGAGGQPQHF. The DNA for the CDR3 is TGTGCCTGGGGGGCCGGGGGTCAGCCCCAGCATTTT. The rearrangement uses TRBV30 and TRBJ1-5; a possible D gene is TRBD1 (5 bases). This CDR3 has 12 residues. Per germline, CDR1 GTSNPN and CDR2 SVGIG (reference sequence). Between the trimmed V and J ends, which lost 5 bases and 6 bases, there was a span of 11 bases. Full variable domain (remainder filled in from reference TRBV30 and TRBJ1-5): SQTIHQWPATLVQPVGSPLSLECTVEGTSNPNLYWYRQAAGRGLQLLFYSVGIGQISSEVPQNLSASRPQDRQFILSSKKLLLSDSGFYLCAWGAGGQPQHFGDGTRLSIL.

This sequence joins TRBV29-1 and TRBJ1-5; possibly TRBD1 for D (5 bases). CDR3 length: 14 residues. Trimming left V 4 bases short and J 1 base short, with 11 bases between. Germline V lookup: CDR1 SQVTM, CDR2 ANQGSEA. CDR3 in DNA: TGCAGCGTTGGCGCGGGGGGGAGCAATCAGCCCCAGCATTTT. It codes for CSVGAGGSNQPQHF.